This T cell receptor beta chain was recorded in a study of cytomegalovirus exposure and HLA in healthy donors. Study-level findings and limits: Indistinguishable V segments such as TRBV6-2 and TRBV6-3 were excluded.

This clone was counted between two and nine times. Its cognate antigen is unknown. Trimming removed 3 bases from V and 2 bases from J, with 12 bases in between. Germline V gene sequence: CDR1 SGDLS, CDR2 YYNGEE. This CDR3 contains 15 residues. With 60 Vbeta and 13 Jbeta primers, the PCR was carried out. Sequencing used immunoSEQ multiplex PCR; TCRdb keeps in-frame clones, though not all of them. Of some 160,000 clones in the sample, over 80% were seen once. The specimen sequenced was PBMCs. The V and J genes are TRBV9 and TRBJ1-3; D is ambiguous. This clonotype was obtained from a woman aged 18-35 years in good health and CMV-seronegative. The CDR3 here is CASSGEVIAGNTIYF. CDR3 DNA: TGTGCCAGCAGCGGAGAGGTGATCGCTGGAAACACCATATATTTT. The complete variable domain, with remaining parts taken from reference TRBV9 and TRBJ1-3, reads DSGVTQTPKHLITATGQRVTLRCSPRSGDLSVYWYQQSLDQGLQFLIQYYNGEERAKGNILERFSAQQFPDLHSELNLSSLELGDSALYFCASSGEVIAGNTIYFGEGSWLTVV.